This is a list of T cell receptor beta chains from one sample in a study of T cells after yellow fever vaccination. TCRdb reanalysed the 5' RACE reads using MiXCR and keeps one entry per CDR3 protein. The repertoire holds about 320,000 distinct CDR3 sequences, with about 10% as singletons. Sequencing used CD4+ T cells sorted from PBMCs, obtained 45 days after the yellow fever booster vaccination. The source of these receptors is a man in his late teens or twenties who received the YFV17D yellow fever vaccine. The conserved cysteine and the conserved F or W are not part of the CDR3 here. Each record gives: J gene, clone size, V gene, CDR3 protein. Clone sizes are given selectively: once, few, many, or a class where the clone is expanded.

>TRBJ2-3|few|TRBV18
ASTPGGQGAGTDTQY
>TRBJ2-4|few|TRBV19
ASSPDTGRNIQY
>TRBJ1-5|few|TRBV6-2/TRBV6-3
ASSYDLGQPQH
>TRBJ2-3|.|TRBV19
ASSILQGNTDTQY
>TRBJ2-7|few|TRBV18
ASSPWTSGGHEQY
>TRBJ2-7|.|TRBV10-3
AISGTAYEQY
>TRBJ1-3|few|TRBV12-3/TRBV12-4
ASNPDGTSGNTIY
>TRBJ2-3|few|TRBV10-3
AISETKTSDTQY
>TRBJ2-5|many|TRBV27
ASRGLLRSPLQETQY
>TRBJ2-7|.|TRBV20-1
SSGTAGEQY
>TRBJ2-1|many|TRBV13
ASSSQGARGNEQF
>TRBJ2-7|many|TRBV5-4
ASSLAGVAGNEQY
>TRBJ2-1|few|TRBV5-1
ASTTYNEQF
>TRBJ1-2|.|TRBV5-4
ASSLVVGGDGYT
>TRBJ2-3|.|TRBV7-2
ASSLRGAGRTQY
>TRBJ2-3|.|TRBV20-1
SAREGATDTQY
>TRBJ1-2|few|TRBV5-6
ASSSDGTSIFYGYT
>TRBJ1-2|few|TRBV9
ASSTTTGGAYGYT
>TRBJ2-7|.|TRBV3-1
ASSQDPYEQY
>TRBJ1-1|.|TRBV9
ASSAGQGAVGTEAF
>TRBJ1-2|.|TRBV7-2
ASSPVFYGYT
>TRBJ2-2|.|TRBV7-3
ASRPGGAENTGELF
>TRBJ2-2|.|TRBV20-1
SARSGQVSTGELF
>TRBJ1-6|few|TRBV6-2/TRBV6-3
ASSWDGSPLH
>TRBJ1-2|few|TRBV12-3/TRBV12-4
ASSGDRDRGFYGYT